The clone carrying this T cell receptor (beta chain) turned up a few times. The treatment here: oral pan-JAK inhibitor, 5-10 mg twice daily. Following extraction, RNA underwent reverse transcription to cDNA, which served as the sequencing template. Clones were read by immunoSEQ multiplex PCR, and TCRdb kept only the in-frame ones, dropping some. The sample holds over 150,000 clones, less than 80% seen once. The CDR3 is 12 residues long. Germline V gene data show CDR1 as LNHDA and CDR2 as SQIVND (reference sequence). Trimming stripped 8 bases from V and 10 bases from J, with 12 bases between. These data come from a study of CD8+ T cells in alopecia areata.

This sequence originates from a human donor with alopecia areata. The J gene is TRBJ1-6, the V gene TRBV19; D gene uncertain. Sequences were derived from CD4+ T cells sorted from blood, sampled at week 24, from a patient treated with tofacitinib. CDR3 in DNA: TGTGCCAGTGCTCCCCTGGGATCACCCCTCCACTTT. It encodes CASAPLGSPLHF. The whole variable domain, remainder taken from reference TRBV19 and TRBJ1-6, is DGGITQSPKYLFRKEGQNVTLSCEQNLNHDAMYWYRQDPGQGLRLIYYSQIVNDFQKGDIAEGYSVSREKKESFPLTVTSAQKNPTAFYLCASAPLGSPLHFGNGTRLTVT.